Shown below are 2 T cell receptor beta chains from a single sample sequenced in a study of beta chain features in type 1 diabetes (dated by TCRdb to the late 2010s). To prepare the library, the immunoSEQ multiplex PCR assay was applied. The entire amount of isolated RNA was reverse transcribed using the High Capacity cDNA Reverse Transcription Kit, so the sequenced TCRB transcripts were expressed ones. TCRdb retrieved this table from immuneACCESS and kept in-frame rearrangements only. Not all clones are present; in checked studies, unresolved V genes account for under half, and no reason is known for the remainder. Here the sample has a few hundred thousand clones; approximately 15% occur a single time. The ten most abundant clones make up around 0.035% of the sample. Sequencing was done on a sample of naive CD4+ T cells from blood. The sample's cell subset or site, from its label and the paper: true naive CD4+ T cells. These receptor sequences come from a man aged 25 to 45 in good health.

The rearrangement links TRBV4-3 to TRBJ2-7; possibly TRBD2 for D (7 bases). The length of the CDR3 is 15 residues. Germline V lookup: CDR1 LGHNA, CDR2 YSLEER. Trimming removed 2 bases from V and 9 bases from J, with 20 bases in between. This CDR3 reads CASSQFLGGRLGQYF. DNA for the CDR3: TGCGCCAGCAGCCAATTTCTCGGGGGGCGTCTTGGGCAGTACTTC.

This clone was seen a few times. The DNA for the CDR3 is TGTGCCAGCAGTGAATATGTGAGTACCTACGAGCAGTACTTC. It specifies CASSEYVSTYEQYF. This chain connects TRBV25-1 to TRBJ2-7; no definite D call. The V gene's germline CDR1 is MGHDK and CDR2 SYGVNS. This CDR3 comprises 14 residues. Trimming left V 0 bases short and J 2 bases short, with 8 bases between.